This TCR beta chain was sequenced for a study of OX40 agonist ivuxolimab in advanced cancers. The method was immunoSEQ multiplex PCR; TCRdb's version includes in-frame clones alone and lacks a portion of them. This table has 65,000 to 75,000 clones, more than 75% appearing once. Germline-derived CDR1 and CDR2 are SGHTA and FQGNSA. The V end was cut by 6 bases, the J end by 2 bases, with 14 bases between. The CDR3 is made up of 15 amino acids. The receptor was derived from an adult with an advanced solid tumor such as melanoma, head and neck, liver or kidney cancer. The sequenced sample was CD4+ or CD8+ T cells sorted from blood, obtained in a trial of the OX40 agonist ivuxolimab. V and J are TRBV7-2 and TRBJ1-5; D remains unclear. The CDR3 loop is CASSPPGLGNQPQHF. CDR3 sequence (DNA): TGTGCCAGCAGTCCCCCGGGGTTGGGCAATCAGCCCCAGCATTTT.